The 9 T cell receptor beta chains below all came from one sample that was sequenced in a study of blood T cells in healthy people across ages. Alongside a J-beta primer mix, a sample-barcoded 5' primer served in a second PCR lasting roughly 6 to 12 cycles. MiXCR, run by TCRdb on the 5' RACE reads, gives a single entry per CDR3 protein. The data hold about 800,000 distinct CDR3 sequences, with approximately 25% observed a single time. The sample was also linked to a second study, of T cells of mothers and their children.

Sequencing was performed on blood. Every receptor here comes from a boy younger than 18 in good health.

The chain joins TRBV6-1 to TRBJ2-3, with D possibly called TRBD1 or TRBD2 (5 bases each). V lost 0 bases to trimming and J lost 3 bases, with 7 bases between them. The CDR3 loop spans 14 amino acids. CDR1 MNHNS and CDR2 SASEGT come from the germline V gene. In DNA, the CDR3 is TGTGCCAGCAGTGAAGCGTGGGGGACAGATACGCAGTATTTT. It yields the protein CASSEAWGTDTQYF.

The rearrangement links TRBV18 to TRBJ2-2; D gene uncertain. The germline V gene encodes CDR1 KGHSH and CDR2 LQKENI. There are 17 residues in the CDR3. V lost 0 bases and J 5 bases, leaving 16 bases between the germline ends. The chain's CDR3 is CASSPPRKSLGTGELFF. CDR3 sequence (DNA): TGTGCCAGCTCACCACCGAGAAAATCCCTGGGGACCGGGGAGCTGTTTTTT.

The chain links TRBV29-1 to TRBJ2-1; TRBD1 matches at 8 bases. The CDR3 runs to 15 residues. Germline CDR1 SQVTM, CDR2 ANQGSEA. V lost 0 bases and J lost 1; bases outside the gene matches: 2. This CDR3 reads CSVEDRQGSYNEQFF. The CDR3 coding sequence is TGCAGCGTTGAAGACCGACAGGGGTCCTACAATGAGCAGTTCTTC.

This clonotype was recorded at least ten times. The rearrangement joins TRBV7-3 to TRBJ2-1; D ambiguous. The J call is uncertain, as TRBJ2-5 better fits the DNA end. The germline CDR1 and CDR2 sequences are SGHTA and FQGTGA. This CDR3 has 13 amino acids. The CDR3 protein is CASSLAPGETQYF. CDR3 bases: TGTGCCAGCAGCTTAGCCCCAGGAGAGACCCAGTACTTC.

This clonotype was seen a few times. The chain uses TRBV5-5 and TRBJ2-5, with D perhaps TRBD1 or TRBD2 (5 bases each). Germline CDR1 and CDR2: SGHKS and YYEKEE (reference sequence). The CDR3 extends over 16 amino acids. The V end was cut by 0 bases, the J end by 4 bases, with 16 bases between. CDR3 nucleotides: TGTGCCAGCAGCTTGGGAGCAGGGACGGCGGGAGAGACCCAGTACTTC. Protein sequence: CASSLGAGTAGETQYF.

A few counts support this clonotype. The V call is TRBV6-5, the J call TRBJ2-1; a weak D match, TRBD2 (5 bases). The J call may be mistaken, given a closer DNA end match to TRBJ2-5. The CDR3 covers 12 residues. Per the germline V gene, CDR1 is MNHEY and CDR2 is SVGAGI. CDR3 sequence: CASARGRETQYF. CDR3 DNA sequence: TGTGCCAGCGCCCGGGGTCGGGAGACCCAGTACTTC.

This clonotype occurred a few times. This sequence joins TRBV5-5 and TRBJ2-2; D perhaps matches TRBD2 (5 bases). Trimming removed 3 bases from V and 6 bases from J, with 9 bases in between. In germline, CDR1 is SGHKS, CDR2 YYEKEE (reference sequence). This CDR3 contains 13 residues. The CDR3 region has the DNA TGTGCCAGCAGCTCAAAACTAGCCGGGGAGCTGTTTTTT. This gives the protein CASSSKLAGELFF.

This clonotype occurred many times. The chain links TRBV24-1 to TRBJ2-5; D is possibly TRBD1 (6 bases). V lost 4 bases, J lost 1 base, and 12 bases lay in between. CDR3 size: 15 residues. The germline V gene encodes CDR1 KGHDR and CDR2 SFDVKD. The CDR3 nucleotides are TGTGCCACCAGTGACCCCACAGGGCCCCAAGAGACCCAGTACTTC. Protein: CATSDPTGPQETQYF.

V and J are TRBV20-1 and TRBJ2-5; a possible D gene is TRBD2 (6 bases). TRBJ2-7 matches the DNA end more closely, so the J call is doubtful. Germline CDR1 DFQATT, CDR2 SNEGSKA (reference sequence). This CDR3 contains 15 residues. The CDR3 sequence is CSATEAGWPTYEQYF. Here the CDR3 DNA reads TGCAGTGCCACTGAGGCGGGATGGCCCACTTACGAGCAGTACTTC.